A selection of T cell receptor beta chains follows, all from one sample in a study of blood T cell repertoires in COVID-19. Only in-frame clones appear in the TCRdb table, and some are missing; sequencing was by immunoSEQ multiplex PCR. Among some 270,000 clones listed, around 82% were seen once. The material sequenced was peripheral blood. The receptors stem from a person between 65 and 79 years old with COVID-19, enrolled during active disease. The CDR3 runs from the conserved cysteine through the conserved F or W. D genes are given only for firm matches. A row's size may be missing; if present it is once, few, many or a size class.

clone_size	v_call	j_call	d_call	cdr3_nt	cdr3_aa
.	TRBV21-1	TRBJ1-3	.	TGTGCCAGCGCTGTAACTCCGGACAGGGGGTTCGGAAACACCATATATTTT	CASAVTPDRGFGNTIYF
.	TRBV4-3	TRBJ2-3	.	TGCGCCAGCAGCCAAGACGCGAACACAGATACGCAGTATTTT	CASSQDANTDTQYF
.	TRBV7-2	TRBJ2-2	.	TGTGCCAGCAGCTTAGCGGGGGGGAACACCGGGGAGCTGTTTTTT	CASSLAGGNTGELFF
.	TRBV21-1	TRBJ1-2	.	TGTGCCAGCACCAGGGACAGTGATAACTATGGCTACACCTTC	CASTRDSDNYGYTF
.	TRBV28	TRBJ2-1	.	TGTGCCAGCAGTTCCGCGCTAGCCTGGATATACAATGAGCAGTTCTTC	CASSSALAWIYNEQFF
few	TRBV6-5	TRBJ1-2	.	TGTGCCAGCTCCTCTAACTATGGCTACACCTTC	CASSSNYGYTF
.	TRBV19	TRBJ1-3	.	TGTGCCAGTAGTGGTCATGAGGGTCCTGGAAACACCATATATTTT	CASSGHEGPGNTIYF
.	TRBV4-3	TRBJ2-1	TRBD2	TGCGCCAGCAGCCAAAGATTCGGGCTAGCGGGAGTTAATGAGCAGTTCTTC	CASSQRFGLAGVNEQFF
once	TRBV27	TRBJ2-7	.	TGTGCCAGCAGTTCTCGACAGGTGCAGTACTTC	CASSSRQVQYF
.	TRBV7-2	TRBJ2-7	.	TGTGCCAGCAGCTTAGTCCCCGATTCGGGGTTGGAGCAGTACTTC	CASSLVPDSGLEQYF
.	TRBV5-6	TRBJ1-1	.	TGTGCCAGCAGCTTGCGACAGCTAGGAAACACTGAAGCTTTCTTT	CASSLRQLGNTEAFF
.	TRBV6-5	TRBJ2-7	.	TGTGCCAGCAGTTACTCGGGCGTCTCCTACGAGCAGTACTTC	CASSYSGVSYEQYF
.	TRBV7-8	TRBJ2-1	TRBD1	TGTGCCAGCAGCTTAGGGGACAGGTCCTACAATGAGCAGTTCTTC	CASSLGDRSYNEQFF
.	TRBV7-8	TRBJ1-5	.	TGTGCCAGCAGCACCGGTAAGGGGAATCAGCCCCAGCATTTT	CASSTGKGNQPQHF
.	TRBV9	TRBJ2-7	TRBD1	TGTGCCAGCGCCCTAACCGACAGGGGGCCCCACGAGCAGTACTTC	CASALTDRGPHEQYF
.	TRBV11-2	TRBJ1-5	.	TGTGCCAGCAGCTTAAACGGGGGTTATCAGCCCCAGCATTTT	CASSLNGGYQPQHF
.	TRBV3-1/TRBV3-2	TRBJ1-6	TRBD1	TGTGCCAGCAGCCCGACAGGGGGCAGATCACCCCTCCACTTT	CASSPTGGRSPLHF
.	TRBV25-1	TRBJ1-1	TRBD1	TGTGCCAGCAGCAAAACAGGGGGAACTGAAGCTTTCTTT	CASSKTGGTEAFF
.	TRBV7-2	TRBJ1-5	.	TGTGCCAGCAGCTACCGCGGGAATCAGCCCCAGCATTTT	CASSYRGNQPQHF
.	TRBV7-8	TRBJ2-7	TRBD1	TGTGCCAGCAGCCCCATCGGGGACAGGGGAGGGGGGCGAGCCTACGAGCAGTACTTC	CASSPIGDRGGGRAYEQYF
.	TRBV2	TRBJ2-3	TRBD2	TGTGCCAGCAGCGTGGGGACTAGCGCAGATACGCAGTATTTT	CASSVGTSADTQYF
once	TRBV25-1	TRBJ1-5	.	TGTGCCAGCAGTGATTTAAGGGGTCCCCAGCATTTT	CASSDLRGPQHF
.	TRBV2	TRBJ2-1	.	TGTGCCAGCGACTTACTAGGATCTGAGCAGTTCTTC	CASDLLGSEQFF
.	TRBV28	TRBJ1-2	.	TGTGCCAGCAGTACCCCCTTCCGCGGGGCTAACTATGGCTACACCTTC	CASSTPFRGANYGYTF
.	TRBV7-8	TRBJ2-5	.	TGTGCCAGCAGCTACACGACCGCAGGGACCCAGTACTTC	CASSYTTAGTQYF
few	TRBV27	TRBJ1-5	TRBD1	TGTGCCAGCACCCGAACAGGGGGCGGCAATCAGCCCCAGCATTTT	CASTRTGGGNQPQHF
.	TRBV5-8	TRBJ1-5	.	TGTGCCAGCAGCTTAAATATACAGGGAGGCAATCAGCCCCAGCATTTT	CASSLNIQGGNQPQHF
.	TRBV29-1	TRBJ2-3	.	TGCAGCGCCGACCGCGGGACTAGCACAGATACGCAGTATTTT	CSADRGTSTDTQYF
.	TRBV28	TRBJ1-3	.	TGTGCCAGCAGCGGGGGGGGAAACACCATATATTTT	CASSGGGNTIYF
.	TRBV3-1/TRBV3-2	TRBJ2-5	.	TGTGCCAGCAGCCAAGATTCAGGAGTGGGGGCAGTGGAGACCCAGTACTTC	CASSQDSGVGAVETQYF
.	TRBV5-1	TRBJ2-2	TRBD2	TGCGCCAGCAACTGGGGGAGGGACACCGGGGAGCTGTTTTTT	CASNWGRDTGELFF
.	TRBV5-1	TRBJ2-2	.	TGCGCCAGCAGCTTGGCCCAGGGGGGCACCGGGGAGCTGTTTTTT	CASSLAQGGTGELFF
.	TRBV7-8	TRBJ1-2	.	TGTGCCAGCAGCTTAGAAAGCGACGGCTACACCTTC	CASSLESDGYTF
.	TRBV6-2/TRBV6-3	TRBJ2-1	TRBD1	TGTGCCAGCAGTACGGACAGGGGGGTCTACAATGAGCAGTTCTTC	CASSTDRGVYNEQFF
.	TRBV19	TRBJ2-6	.	TGTGCCAGTAGTCCTCCCATGGGGAGTGGGGCCAACGTCCTGACTTTC	CASSPPMGSGANVLTF
.	TRBV4-3	TRBJ2-1	.	TGCGCCAGCAGCCAAGATCCGGGGAATGAGCAGTTCTTC	CASSQDPGNEQFF
many	TRBV7-3	TRBJ2-2	.	TGTGCCAGCAGCTTCTCTCGGAGTCCCGGGGAGCTGTTTTTT	CASSFSRSPGELFF
.	TRBV19	TRBJ2-5	TRBD1	TGTGCCAGTAGTAACACAGGGGTAGAGACCCAGTACTTC	CASSNTGVETQYF
.	TRBV27	TRBJ2-3	TRBD2	TGTGCCAGCAGAAGACTAGCGCTTTTATCTGGAGATACGCAGTATTTT	CASRRLALLSGDTQYF
.	TRBV5-6	TRBJ1-1	.	TGTGCCAGCAGCTTGGATGGGGGCTGGCTCGCTGAAGCTTTCTTT	CASSLDGGWLAEAFF
.	TRBV19	TRBJ1-3	.	TGTGCCAGTAATCTCGGGAGCTCCTCTGGAAACACCATATATTTT	CASNLGSSSGNTIYF